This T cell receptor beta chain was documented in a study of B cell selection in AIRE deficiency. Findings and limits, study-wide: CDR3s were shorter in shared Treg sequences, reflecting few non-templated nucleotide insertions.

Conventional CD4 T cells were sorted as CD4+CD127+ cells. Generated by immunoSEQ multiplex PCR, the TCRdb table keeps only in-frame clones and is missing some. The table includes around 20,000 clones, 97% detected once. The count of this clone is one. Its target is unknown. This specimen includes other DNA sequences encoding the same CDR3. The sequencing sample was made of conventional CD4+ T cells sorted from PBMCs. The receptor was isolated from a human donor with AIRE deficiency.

In DNA form, the CDR3 reads TGTGCCAGCAGCTTATCAGGGGGCGACACTGAAGCTTTCTTT. Translated: CASSLSGGDTEAFF. The rearrangement links TRBV11-1 to TRBJ1-1, with 8 bases matching TRBD1. Germline CDR1 SGHAT, CDR2 FQDESV (reference sequence). V was pared by 2 bases and J by 3 bases, with 2 bases of the junction left unmatched. The CDR3 sequence is 14 residues long.